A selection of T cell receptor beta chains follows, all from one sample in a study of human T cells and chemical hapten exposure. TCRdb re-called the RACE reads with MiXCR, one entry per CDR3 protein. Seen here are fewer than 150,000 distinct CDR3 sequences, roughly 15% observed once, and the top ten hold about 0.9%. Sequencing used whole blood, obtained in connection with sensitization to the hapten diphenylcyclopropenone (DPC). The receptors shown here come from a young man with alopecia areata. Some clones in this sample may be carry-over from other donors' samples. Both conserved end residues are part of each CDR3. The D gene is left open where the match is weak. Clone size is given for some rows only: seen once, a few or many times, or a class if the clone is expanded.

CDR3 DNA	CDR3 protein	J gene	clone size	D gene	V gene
TGCGCCAGCAGCTTGGGGTCGCGGGAAGGGCAGCCCCAGCATTTT	CASSLGSREGQPQHF	TRBJ1-5	few	-	TRBV5-1
TGTGCCAGCAGACCCCGGACAGGCGCCTACAATGAGCAGTTCTTC	CASRPRTGAYNEQFF	TRBJ2-1	few	TRBD1	TRBV2
TGTGCCAGCAGTGATCCTCGCCGTTCAGGGATCCTGAACTATGGCTACACCTTC	CASSDPRRSGILNYGYTF	TRBJ1-2	-	-	TRBV2
TGTGCCAGCAGCTATAGACAGGTCATACAAGAGACCCAGTACTTC	CASSYRQVIQETQYF	TRBJ2-5	-	-	TRBV11-2
TGTGCCAGCAGCCGGAGCCGGCCAAGCATCGCAGATACGCAGTATTTT	CASSRSRPSIADTQYF	TRBJ2-3	-	-	TRBV6-5
TGTGCCAGCAGCGTAGGAACGTTCCAGGAGCCCCAGCATTTT	CASSVGTFQEPQHF	TRBJ1-5	-	-	TRBV9
TGCGCCAGCAGCCAAGATAGGGGAGGGAACAATCAGCCCCAGCATTTT	CASSQDRGGNNQPQHF	TRBJ1-5	-	-	TRBV4-3
TGTGCCAGCGGCCTTCCCCCATGGGGGGGCACTGAAGCTTTCTTT	CASGLPPWGGTEAFF	TRBJ1-1	-	-	TRBV11-2
TGTGCCAGCAGTTTTCGACAGGGGGCTGACTATGGCTACACCTTC	CASSFRQGADYGYTF	TRBJ1-2	-	TRBD1	TRBV6-2/TRBV6-3
TGTGCCAGCAGCTTGGTGGGACTAAGCACAGATACGCAGTATTTT	CASSLVGLSTDTQYF	TRBJ2-3	few	TRBD2	TRBV5-4
TGTGCCAGCAGCCGCCCGGATAATGAAAAACTGTTTTTT	CASSRPDNEKLFF	TRBJ1-4	few	-	TRBV7-2
TGTGCCAGCAGCTTGGGTACGACAGCCAATTCACCCCTCCACTTT	CASSLGTTANSPLHF	TRBJ1-6	-	-	TRBV5-4
TGTGCCAGTAGTCCCGGCGTTGGGGCTGGAAACACCATATATTTT	CASSPGVGAGNTIYF	TRBJ1-3	few	-	TRBV19
TGCAGCGTTGGGAGACAGGGACCCGAGACCCAGTACTTC	CSVGRQGPETQYF	TRBJ2-5	many	TRBD1	TRBV29-1
TGTGCCAGCAGTAAGATCCTCCAGGGGGCATGGCAGGAGACCCAGTACTTC	CASSKILQGAWQETQYF	TRBJ2-5	few	TRBD1	TRBV7-9
TGTGCCAGCTCAGCCTCGCTATGGGAAGGTAGCAATCAGCCCCAGCATTTT	CASSASLWEGSNQPQHF	TRBJ1-5	few	-	TRBV18
TGTGCCATCAGTGAGTCCGGCCAGGGTTCTGGAAACACCATATATTTT	CAISESGQGSGNTIYF	TRBJ1-3	-	-	TRBV10-3
TGTGCCAGCAGCTCGACCCCCGCTTCTAATTCACCCCTCCACTTT	CASSSTPASNSPLHF	TRBJ1-6	-	-	TRBV11-2
TGTGCCAGCAGCCGCGGGGGGAGTGAAAAACTGTTTTTT	CASSRGGSEKLFF	TRBJ1-4	-	-	TRBV11-2
TGTGCCAGCAGCGGACAGGGTTCAGGCTCAGATACGCAGTATTTT	CASSGQGSGSDTQYF	TRBJ2-3	-	TRBD1	TRBV5-4
TGTGCCAGCAGCCCGACGGGACAGGAGCCTTACATCTCCTACAATGAGCAGTTCTTC	CASSPTGQEPYISYNEQFF	TRBJ2-1	-	TRBD1	TRBV7-2
TGTGCCAGCAGTTACTCAGGCTTCCAAACCTACAATGAGCAGTTCTTC	CASSYSGFQTYNEQFF	TRBJ2-1	-	-	TRBV28
TGTGCCAGCAGTTTGGGGGACAGGGGAGGCGAAAAACTGTTTTTT	CASSLGDRGGEKLFF	TRBJ1-4	many	TRBD1	TRBV28
TGTGCCAGCAGCTCGATCGTCCCCGCCTCGGGAGATACGCAGTATTTT	CASSSIVPASGDTQYF	TRBJ2-3	few	-	TRBV7-6
TGTGCCAGCATCACCGGGACAGGGGTCGAAGCTTTCTTT	CASITGTGVEAFF	TRBJ1-1	-	TRBD1	TRBV6-6
TGTGCCAGCAGCTTAGGTCGCGACAGCATCTACGAGCAGTACTTC	CASSLGRDSIYEQYF	TRBJ2-7	few	-	TRBV7-9
TGTGCCAGCAGTCCCCCGGAGGGAGTTGGGACCCAGTACTTC	CASSPPEGVGTQYF	TRBJ2-5	few	-	TRBV12-3/TRBV12-4
TGTGCCAGCAGTTTAACCCCGCGGGGGGGCGTGACCCAGTACTTC	CASSLTPRGGVTQYF	TRBJ2-5	few	TRBD2	TRBV12-3/TRBV12-4
TGCAGTGCCCCAATCCCGGGGGGCTCCTACAATGAGCAGTTCTTC	CSAPIPGGSYNEQFF	TRBJ2-1	-	TRBD2	TRBV20-1
TGTGCCAGCAGCTTACTCGGCGGGGGGGCATATGAGCAGTTCTTC	CASSLLGGGAYEQFF	TRBJ2-1	few	TRBD2	TRBV7-2
TGTGCCACTAGACAGGATGCGCGGGAGCCGTTTTTT	CATRQDAREPFF	TRBJ2-2	-	-	TRBV2
TGCAGTGCTAGAGAGCGGCACCTCCAAGAGACCCAGTACTTC	CSARERHLQETQYF	TRBJ2-5	few	-	TRBV20-1
TGTGCCAGCAGGAAGGTACTCCCGAACACCGGGGAGCTGTTTTTT	CASRKVLPNTGELFF	TRBJ2-2	many	-	TRBV12-3/TRBV12-4
TGCGCCAGCAGCCAAGATCCGAGCCCGGGGACTGAAGCTTTCTTT	CASSQDPSPGTEAFF	TRBJ1-1	few	-	TRBV4-3
TGTGCCAGCAGCTTTCAAAACAATCAGCCCCAGCATTTT	CASSFQNNQPQHF	TRBJ1-5	-	-	TRBV7-8
TGTGCCAGCAGTTTCCGCCCCGGGACAGGGACCTACGAGCAGTACTTC	CASSFRPGTGTYEQYF	TRBJ2-7	-	TRBD1	TRBV28
TGTGCCAGCAGTCAGGGACGGTTCACAGATACGCAGTATTTT	CASSQGRFTDTQYF	TRBJ2-3	-	-	TRBV11-1
TGTGCCAGCAGCTCAGGGGGGAGGTTACACGAGCAGTACTTC	CASSSGGRLHEQYF	TRBJ2-7	-	-	TRBV7-2
TGTGCCAGCAGAGGGGGTGGGAATTCACCCCTCCACTTT	CASRGGGNSPLHF	TRBJ1-6	-	-	TRBV7-9
TGCGCCAGCGGGGGACAGGGGGCAAGCACCGGGGAGCTGTTTTTT	CASGGQGASTGELFF	TRBJ2-2	many	TRBD1	TRBV4-3
TGTGCCAGCAGCTTAGGGGCGGGTATGGGCACTGAAGCTTTCTTT	CASSLGAGMGTEAFF	TRBJ1-1	many	-	TRBV11-2
TGTGCCAGCAGTTTAGCCCGGGACAGTAAATGGGGTAGCTCTGGAAACACCATATATTTT	CASSLARDSKWGSSGNTIYF	TRBJ1-3	few	TRBD1	TRBV27
TGTGCCATCAGTGATTACAGGGTCGGATCACCCCTCCACTTT	CAISDYRVGSPLHF	TRBJ1-6	-	-	TRBV10-3
TGTGCCACCAGTGACCGTTACAGCTATGGCTACACCTTC	CATSDRYSYGYTF	TRBJ1-2	many	-	TRBV24-1
TGCAGTGCTAGAGAGAACAGGGAGGGCGAAAAACTGTTTTTT	CSARENREGEKLFF	TRBJ1-4	few	-	TRBV20-1
TGTGCCAGCAGCTTTTGGGTAGGGACGGCGAACACTGAAGCTTTCTTT	CASSFWVGTANTEAFF	TRBJ1-1	-	-	TRBV7-9
TGTGCCAGCTCACCTATGGGCACAGCCGGTCTAAATCAGCCCCAGCATTTT	CASSPMGTAGLNQPQHF	TRBJ1-5	few	-	TRBV18
TGCGCCAGCAGCTTGGGACACCAAAGAGGTGGCTACACCTTC	CASSLGHQRGGYTF	TRBJ1-2	-	-	TRBV5-1
TGCAGCGTGACACTAAAGGCACGGATGAACACTGAAGCTTTCTTT	CSVTLKARMNTEAFF	TRBJ1-1	few	-	TRBV29-1
TGTGCCAGCAGCTTAGCGGACATACTCACCGGGGAGCTGTTTTTT	CASSLADILTGELFF	TRBJ2-2	few	-	TRBV7-9
TGTGCCAGCAGCCAAGCCGGGAACTCTGGAAACACCATATATTTT	CASSQAGNSGNTIYF	TRBJ1-3	-	-	TRBV7-9